The following is a TCR beta chain sequence with its context. Trimming took 3 bases from V and 7 from J; bases not matched to a gene: 4. The germline V gene has CDR1 SGHDT and CDR2 YYEEEE. The CDR3 runs to 14 residues. This entry is derived from a study of blood T cell repertoires in COVID-19. The method was immunoSEQ multiplex PCR; TCRdb's version includes in-frame clones alone and lacks a portion of them. The table shows 200,000 to 250,000 clones, with 88% occurring only once. The genes are TRBV5-6 and TRBJ1-4; TRBD1 agrees at 9 bases. Specimen: peripheral blood. The clonotype was recovered from a woman in her fifties or sixties with acute or convalescent COVID-19. CDR3 loop: CASSYSGQGEKLFF. In DNA form, the CDR3 reads TGTGCCAGCAGCTACTCGGGACAGGGTGAAAAACTGTTTTTT.